Included here is one TCR beta chain sequence, with context. This record belongs to a study of human T cells and chemical hapten exposure. As for the study in general: The study sensitized with 2% DPC on an approximately 2 cm by approximately 2 cm patch of upper inner arm skin.

TCRdb passed the RACE reads through MiXCR, listing each CDR3 protein once. The table has about 39,000 distinct CDR3 sequences, about 13% seen once; the top ten hold roughly 2.5%. The time point is: patch test 3, about 24 weeks after DPC sensitization. Indicated treatment: therapeutic diphenylcyclopropenone sensitization with weekly scalp DPC. Someone pulled total RNA out of unfractionated whole blood. The sequence was obtained from a woman aged 40 to 50 with alopecia areata. Some clones in this sample may be carry-over from other donors' samples. The source was whole blood, collected in connection with sensitization to the hapten diphenylcyclopropenone (DPC).

DNA for the CDR3: TGTGCCAGCAAGGCAAGCTCTGGGGCCAACGTCCTGACTTTC. Protein sequence: CASKASSGANVLTF. The V call is TRBV6-5, the J call TRBJ2-6; D not certain. The CDR3 is 14 residues long. Germline V lookup: CDR1 MNHEY, CDR2 SVGAGI. Trimming shortened V by 7 bases and J by 0 bases, and 7 bases separated the two germline ends.